Listed here are 8 T cell receptor beta chains from one sample, sequenced in a study of T cell responses to AZD1222 COVID-19 vaccine. Here immunoSEQ multiplex PCR was the method, and the copy in TCRdb shows in-frame clones only, minus some. The table has about 140,000 clones, 75% to 90% seen once. Specimen: peripheral blood, collected on day 0 of AZD1222 vaccination. These receptors all stem from an adult in good health.

The chain employs TRBV6-5 and TRBJ1-6, with D hard to call. The CDR3 spans 13 residues. V lost 7 bases, J lost 5 bases, and 9 bases lay in between. CDR1 and CDR2 (germline): MNHEY, SVGAGI. In nucleotides, the CDR3 is TGTGCCAGCATACTTCAGGATAATTCACCCCTCCACTTT. Protein product: CASILQDNSPLHF.

The genes are TRBV9 and TRBJ1-4, with D uncertain. The CDR3 covers 17 residues. Germline CDR1 SGDLS, CDR2 YYNGEE. V lost 0 bases, J lost 7 bases, and 19 bases lay in between. CDR3 DNA: TGTGCCAGCAGCGTAGGACGCGAACGAGACTGGAGTGAAAAACTGTTTTTT. Residues: CASSVGRERDWSEKLFF.

This clone was found once. The genes are TRBV5-1 and TRBJ2-2, with D possibly matching TRBD1 (5 bases). CDR1 is SGHRS and CDR2 is YFSETQ in the germline V gene. Between the trimmed V and J ends, which lost 1 base and 0 bases, there was a span of 13 bases. The CDR3 consists of 17 residues. The CDR3 loop is CASSLILQGSNTGELFF. CDR3 nucleotide sequence: TGCGCCAGCAGCTTGATCCTGCAGGGATCGAACACCGGGGAGCTGTTTTTT.

The chain joins TRBV19 to TRBJ1-5, with 9 bases identical to TRBD1. The junction had 10 bases not matched to a gene; V was cut back by 2 bases and J by 5 bases. The CDR3 has 17 residues. Germline CDR1 reads LNHDA; CDR2 reads SQIVND (reference sequence). Written as DNA, the CDR3 is TGTGCCAGTAGTATATTCATTAGGGACAGGGAATATCAGCCCCAGCATTTT. Translation gives CASSIFIRDREYQPQHF.

V is TRBV18 and J is TRBJ1-2, with a possible D match to TRBD1 (5 bases). Trimming pared 2 bases from V and 4 bases from J, leaving 8 bases between. Germline CDR1 reads KGHSH; CDR2 reads LQKENI. CDR3 length: 13 residues. CDR3 bases: TGTGCCAGCTCACCAGAGACAGCCTATGGCTACACCTTC. It yields the protein CASSPETAYGYTF.

This clone was detected once. The V call is TRBV7-9, the J call TRBJ1-3; weak D call: TRBD1 (5 bases). CDR1 is SEHNR, CDR2 FQNEAQ, per germline (reference sequence). The V end was cut by 5 bases, the J end by 8 bases, with 13 bases between. The CDR3 is 13 residues long. The CDR3 sequence: CASSGGSWDTIYF. The CDR3 DNA reads TGTGCCAGCAGCGGGGGGAGCTGGGACACCATATATTTT.

The chain has TRBV7-9 and TRBJ2-7, with D perhaps matching TRBD2 (5 bases). The CDR3 loop spans 13 amino acids. Looked up from germline, CDR1 is SEHNR and CDR2 is FQNEAQ (reference sequence). V lost 1 base, J lost 5 bases, and 9 bases lay in between. Here the CDR3 reads CASSLVGVNEQYF. The CDR3 region has the DNA TGTGCCAGCAGCTTAGTCGGGGTCAACGAGCAGTACTTC.

The V call is TRBV19, the J call TRBJ2-5; D unresolved. V lost 3 bases, J lost 4 bases, and 15 bases lay in between. This CDR3 is 15 amino acids long. CDR1 and CDR2 from the germline V gene are LNHDA and SQIVND (reference sequence). The CDR3, as DNA: TGTGCCAGTAGTATTGTTATGGATGTTCTAGAGACCCAGTACTTC. Protein: CASSIVMDVLETQYF.